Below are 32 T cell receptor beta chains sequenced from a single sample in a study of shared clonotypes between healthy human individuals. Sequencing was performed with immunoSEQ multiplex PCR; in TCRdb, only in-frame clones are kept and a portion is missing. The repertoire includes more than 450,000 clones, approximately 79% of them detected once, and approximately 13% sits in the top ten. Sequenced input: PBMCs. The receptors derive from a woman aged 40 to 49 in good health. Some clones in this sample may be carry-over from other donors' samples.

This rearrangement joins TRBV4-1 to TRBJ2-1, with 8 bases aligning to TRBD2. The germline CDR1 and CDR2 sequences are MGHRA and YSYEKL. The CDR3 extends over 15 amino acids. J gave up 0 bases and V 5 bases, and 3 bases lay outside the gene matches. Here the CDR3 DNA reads TGCGCCAGCAGCACCAGCGGGAGCTCCTACAATGAGCAGTTCTTC. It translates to CASSTSGSSYNEQFF.

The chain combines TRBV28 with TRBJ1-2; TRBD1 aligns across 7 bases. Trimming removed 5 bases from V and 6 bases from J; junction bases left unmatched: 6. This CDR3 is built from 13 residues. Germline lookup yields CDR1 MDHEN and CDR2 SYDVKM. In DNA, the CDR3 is TGTGCCAGCAGTGCCCCCACAGGGGATGGCTACACCTTC. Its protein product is CASSAPTGDGYTF.

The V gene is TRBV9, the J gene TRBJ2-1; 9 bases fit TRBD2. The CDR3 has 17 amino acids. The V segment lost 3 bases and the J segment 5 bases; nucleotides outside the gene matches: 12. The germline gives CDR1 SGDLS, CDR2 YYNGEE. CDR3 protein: CASSASKSSGKDNEQFF. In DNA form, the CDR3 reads TGTGCCAGCAGCGCAAGTAAGTCTAGCGGGAAAGACAATGAGCAGTTCTTC.

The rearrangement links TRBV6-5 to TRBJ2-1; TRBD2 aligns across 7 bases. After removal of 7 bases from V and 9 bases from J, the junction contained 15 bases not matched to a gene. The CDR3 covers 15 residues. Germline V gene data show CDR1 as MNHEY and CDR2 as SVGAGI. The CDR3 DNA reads TGTGCCAGCATATCGGGGGGAGAGGCGCTTGGTGAGCAGTTCTTC. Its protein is CASISGGEALGEQFF.

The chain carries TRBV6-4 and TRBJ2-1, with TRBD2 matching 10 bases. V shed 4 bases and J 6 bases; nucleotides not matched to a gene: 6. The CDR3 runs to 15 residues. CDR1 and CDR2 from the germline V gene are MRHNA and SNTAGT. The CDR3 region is CASSVLAGARNEQFF. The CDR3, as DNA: TGTGCCAGCAGTGTCCTAGCGGGAGCTCGCAATGAGCAGTTCTTC.

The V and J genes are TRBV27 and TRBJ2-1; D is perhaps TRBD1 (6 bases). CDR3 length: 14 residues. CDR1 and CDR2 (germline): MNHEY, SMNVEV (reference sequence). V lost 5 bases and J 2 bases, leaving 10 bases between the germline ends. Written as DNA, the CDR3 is TGTGCCAGCAGTCCGTCAGGGGCCTACAATGAGCAGTTCTTC. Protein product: CASSPSGAYNEQFF.

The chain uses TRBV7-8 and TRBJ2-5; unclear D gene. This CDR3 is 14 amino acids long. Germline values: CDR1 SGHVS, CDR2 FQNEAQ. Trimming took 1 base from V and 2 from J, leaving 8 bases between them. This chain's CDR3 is CASSLVAQQETQYF. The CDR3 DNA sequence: TGTGCCAGCAGCTTAGTGGCCCAACAAGAGACCCAGTACTTC. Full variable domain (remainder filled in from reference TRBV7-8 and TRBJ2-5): GAGVSQSPRYKVAKRGQDVALRCDPISGHVSLFWYQQALGQGPEFLTYFQNEAQLDKSGLPSDRFFAERPEGSVSTLKIQRTQQEDSAVYLCASSLVAQQETQYFGPGTRLLVL.

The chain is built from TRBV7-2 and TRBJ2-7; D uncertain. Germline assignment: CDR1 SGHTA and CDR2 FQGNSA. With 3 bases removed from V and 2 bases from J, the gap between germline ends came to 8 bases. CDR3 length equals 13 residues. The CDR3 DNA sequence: TGTGCCAGCAGCTTGGGCGACCCCTACGAGCAGTACTTC. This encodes CASSLGDPYEQYF.

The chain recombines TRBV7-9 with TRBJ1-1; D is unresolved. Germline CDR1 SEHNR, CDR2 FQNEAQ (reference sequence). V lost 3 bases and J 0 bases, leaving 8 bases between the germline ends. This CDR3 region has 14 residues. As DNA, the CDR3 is TGTGCCAGCAGCTTGGTTAGTATGAACACTGAAGCTTTCTTT. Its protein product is CASSLVSMNTEAFF. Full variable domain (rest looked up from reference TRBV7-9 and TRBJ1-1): DTGVSQNPRHKITKRGQNVTFRCDPISEHNRLYWYRQTLGQGPEFLTYFQNEAQLEKSRLLSDRFSAERPKGSFSTLEIQRTEQGDSAMYLCASSLVSMNTEAFFGQGTRLTVV.

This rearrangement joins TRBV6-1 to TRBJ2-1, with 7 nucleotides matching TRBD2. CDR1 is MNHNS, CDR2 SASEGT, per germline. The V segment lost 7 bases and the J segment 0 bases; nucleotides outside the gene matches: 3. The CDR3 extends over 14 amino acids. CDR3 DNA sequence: TGTGCCAGCACTAGGACTAGCTCCTACAATGAGCAGTTCTTC. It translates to CASTRTSSYNEQFF.

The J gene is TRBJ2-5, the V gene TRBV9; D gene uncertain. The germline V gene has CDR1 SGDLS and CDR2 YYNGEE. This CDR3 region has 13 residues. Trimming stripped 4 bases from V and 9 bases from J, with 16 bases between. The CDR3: CASSNGPLDSQYF. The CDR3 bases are TGTGCCAGCAGCAATGGGCCCCTAGACTCCCAGTACTTC.

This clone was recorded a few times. The chain's CDR3 is CATSREEGVASYNEQFF. DNA for the CDR3: TGTGCCACCAGCAGAGAAGAAGGGGTAGCATCCTACAATGAGCAGTTCTTC. J is TRBJ2-1 and V is TRBV15; possible D gene TRBD1, 5 bases. Trimming removed 0 bases from V and 1 base from J, with 13 bases in between. The CDR3 length is 17 residues. CDR1 and CDR2 from the germline V gene are LNHNV and YYDKDF (reference sequence).

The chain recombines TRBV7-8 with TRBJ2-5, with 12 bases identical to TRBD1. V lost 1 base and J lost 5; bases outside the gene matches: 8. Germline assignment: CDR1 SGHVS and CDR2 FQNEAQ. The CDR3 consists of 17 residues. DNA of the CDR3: TGTGCCAGCAGCTTAGGGGACAGGGGGCGCGGCTGGGAGACCCAGTACTTC. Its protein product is CASSLGDRGRGWETQYF.

CDR3 amino acids: CTSKTLPTQYF. CDR3 DNA: TGCACCAGCAAAACCCTCCCGACCCAGTACTTC. The chain has TRBV1 and TRBJ2-5. TRBV1 is a pseudogene. The CDR3 is 11 amino acids.

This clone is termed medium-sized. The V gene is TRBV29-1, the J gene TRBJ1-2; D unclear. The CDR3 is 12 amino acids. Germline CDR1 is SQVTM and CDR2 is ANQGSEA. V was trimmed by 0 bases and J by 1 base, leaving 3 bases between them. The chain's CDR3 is CSVEDHNYGYTF. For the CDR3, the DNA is TGCAGCGTTGAAGACCATAACTATGGCTACACCTTC.

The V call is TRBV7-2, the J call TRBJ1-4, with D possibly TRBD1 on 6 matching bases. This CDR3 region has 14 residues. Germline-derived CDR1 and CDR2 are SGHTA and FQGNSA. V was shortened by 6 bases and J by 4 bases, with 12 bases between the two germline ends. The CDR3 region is CASSLGGNNEKLFF. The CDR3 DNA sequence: TGTGCCAGCAGTCTGGGGGGCAATAATGAAAAACTGTTTTTT.

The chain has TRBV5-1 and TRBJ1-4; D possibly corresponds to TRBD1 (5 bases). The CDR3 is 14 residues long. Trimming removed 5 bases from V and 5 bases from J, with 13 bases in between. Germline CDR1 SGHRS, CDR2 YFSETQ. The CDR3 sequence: CASSLGTANEKLFF. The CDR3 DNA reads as TGCGCCAGCAGTCTAGGGACGGCAAATGAAAAACTGTTTTTT.

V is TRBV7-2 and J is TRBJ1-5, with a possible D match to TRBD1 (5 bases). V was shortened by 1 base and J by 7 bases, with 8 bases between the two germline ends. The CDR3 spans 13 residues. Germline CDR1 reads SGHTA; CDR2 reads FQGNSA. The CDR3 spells CASSLERDQPQHF. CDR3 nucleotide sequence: TGTGCCAGCAGCTTAGAAAGGGACCAGCCCCAGCATTTT.

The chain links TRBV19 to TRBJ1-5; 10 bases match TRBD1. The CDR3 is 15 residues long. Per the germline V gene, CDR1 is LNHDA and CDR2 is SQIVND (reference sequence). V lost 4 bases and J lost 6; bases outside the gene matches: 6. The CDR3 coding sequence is TGTGCCAGTAGTACCCGACAGGGGGCACTTCAGCCCCAGCATTTT. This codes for CASSTRQGALQPQHF.

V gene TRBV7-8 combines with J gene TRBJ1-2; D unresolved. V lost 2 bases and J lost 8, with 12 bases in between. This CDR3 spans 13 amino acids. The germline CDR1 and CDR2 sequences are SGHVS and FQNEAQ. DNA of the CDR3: TGTGCCAGCAGCTTACTAGGAAGGCAAGGCTACACCTTC. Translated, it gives CASSLLGRQGYTF.

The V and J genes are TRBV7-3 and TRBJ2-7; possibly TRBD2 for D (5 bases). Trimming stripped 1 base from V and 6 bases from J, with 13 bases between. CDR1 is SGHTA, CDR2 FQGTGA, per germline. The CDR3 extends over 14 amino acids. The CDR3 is CASSLNGGSLEQYF. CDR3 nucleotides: TGTGCCAGCAGCTTAAATGGAGGAAGCCTCGAGCAGTACTTC.

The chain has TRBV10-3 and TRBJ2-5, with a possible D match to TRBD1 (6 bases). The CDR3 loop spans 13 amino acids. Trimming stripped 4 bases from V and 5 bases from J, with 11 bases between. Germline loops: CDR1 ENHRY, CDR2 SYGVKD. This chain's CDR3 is CAISGNREETQYF. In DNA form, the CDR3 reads TGTGCCATCAGTGGGAACAGGGAGGAGACCCAGTACTTC.

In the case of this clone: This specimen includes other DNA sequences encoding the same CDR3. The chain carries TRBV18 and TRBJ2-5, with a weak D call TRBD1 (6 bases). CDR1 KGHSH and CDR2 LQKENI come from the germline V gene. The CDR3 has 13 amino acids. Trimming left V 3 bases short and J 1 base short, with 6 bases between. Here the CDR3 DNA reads TGTGCCAGCTCACCGGGGGCCCAAGAGACCCAGTACTTC. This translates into CASSPGAQETQYF.

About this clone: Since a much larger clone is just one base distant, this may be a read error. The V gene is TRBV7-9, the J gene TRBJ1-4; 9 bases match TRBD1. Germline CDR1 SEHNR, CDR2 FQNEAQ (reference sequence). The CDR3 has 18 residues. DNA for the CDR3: TGTGCCAGCAGCGACCGGACCGGGACAGGGTCAACCCGTCATAAACTGCTTTTT. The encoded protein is CASSDRTGTGSTRHKLLF. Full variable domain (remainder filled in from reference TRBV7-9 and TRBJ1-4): DTGVSQNPRHKITKRGQNVTFRCDPISEHNRLYWYRQTLGQGPEFLTYFQNEAQLEKSRLLSDRFSAERPKGSFSTLEIQRTEQGDSAMYLCASSDRTGTGSTRHKLLFGSGTQLSVL.

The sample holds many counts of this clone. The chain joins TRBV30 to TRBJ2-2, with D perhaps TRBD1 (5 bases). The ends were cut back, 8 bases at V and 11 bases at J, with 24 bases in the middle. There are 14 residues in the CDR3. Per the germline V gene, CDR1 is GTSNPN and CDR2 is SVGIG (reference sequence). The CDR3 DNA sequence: TGTGCCGGAATTACAGGCCTGGGCGGTGGAGAGCTGTTTTTT. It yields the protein CAGITGLGGGELFF.

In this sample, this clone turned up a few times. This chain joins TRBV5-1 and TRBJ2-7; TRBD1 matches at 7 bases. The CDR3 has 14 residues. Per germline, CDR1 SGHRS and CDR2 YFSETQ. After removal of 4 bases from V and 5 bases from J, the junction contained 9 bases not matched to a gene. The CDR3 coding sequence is TGCGCCAGCAGCACGGGACAGCCTGTCGACGAGCAGTACTTC. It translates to CASSTGQPVDEQYF.

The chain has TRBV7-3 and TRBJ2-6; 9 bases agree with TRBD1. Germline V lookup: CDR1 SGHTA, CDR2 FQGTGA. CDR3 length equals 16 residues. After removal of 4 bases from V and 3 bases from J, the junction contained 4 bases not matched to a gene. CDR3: CASSSQGAGGANVLTF. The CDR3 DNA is TGTGCCAGCAGCTCACAGGGGGCAGGTGGGGCCAACGTCCTGACTTTC.

The CDR3 DNA reads TGTGCCAGCAGCTTTCGAGGGGGCCCGAACACTGAAGCTTTCTTT. Translating it yields CASSFRGGPNTEAFF. The genes are TRBV11-3 and TRBJ1-1; 7 positions agree with TRBD1. The CDR3 loop spans 15 amino acids. J gave up 1 base and V 3 bases, and 5 bases lay outside the gene matches. Germline CDR1 SGHNT, CDR2 YENEEA.

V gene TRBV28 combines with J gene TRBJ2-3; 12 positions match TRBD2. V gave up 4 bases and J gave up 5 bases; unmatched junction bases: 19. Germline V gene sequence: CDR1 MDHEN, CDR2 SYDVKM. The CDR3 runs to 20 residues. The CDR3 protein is CASSSHPLRLAGGPIDTQYF. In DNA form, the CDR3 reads TGTGCCAGCAGTTCACACCCCTTGAGGCTAGCGGGAGGGCCTATAGATACGCAGTATTTT.

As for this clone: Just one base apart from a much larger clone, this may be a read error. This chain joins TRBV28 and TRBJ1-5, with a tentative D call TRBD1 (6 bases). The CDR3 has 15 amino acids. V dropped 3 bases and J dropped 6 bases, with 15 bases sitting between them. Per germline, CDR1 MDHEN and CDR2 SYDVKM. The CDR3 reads CASSLGGTRSQPQHF. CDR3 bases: TGTGCCAGCAGTTTGGGCGGGACACGAAGTCAGCCCCAGCATTTT.

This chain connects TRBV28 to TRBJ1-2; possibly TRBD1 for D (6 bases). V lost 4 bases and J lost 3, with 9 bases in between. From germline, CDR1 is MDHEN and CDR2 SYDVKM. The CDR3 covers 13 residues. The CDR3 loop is CASSSTGYYGYTF. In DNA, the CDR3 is TGTGCCAGCAGTTCCACAGGGTACTATGGCTACACCTTC.

CDR3 nucleotides: TGTGCCAGCAGCCAGGGACTAGCGGTGAACTACGAGCAGTACTTC. Translation gives CASSQGLAVNYEQYF. This chain links TRBV7-2 with TRBJ2-7; TRBD2 agrees at 11 bases. Germline CDR1 reads SGHTA; CDR2 reads FQGNSA. The CDR3 is 15 residues long. V dropped 5 bases and J dropped 3; count of bases not matched to a gene: 6.